This TCR beta chain was obtained from a study of blood T cells in healthy people across ages. Across the study: When template switching was applied, about one barcoded beta molecule was captured per two T cells. General study results and limits: Per million T cells, the diversity of TCR beta decreased roughly linearly as age advanced.

The second PCR ran 7 to 11 cycles with a sample-barcoded 5' primer and J-beta primers. A template-switch adaptor containing 12 random nucleotides labeled each cDNA molecule. Every individual sample yielded 2.5 million or more paired-end reads (each containing CDR3). MiXCR was run by TCRdb on the 5' RACE reads, yielding one entry per CDR3 protein. This sample carries under 2,000,000 distinct CDR3 sequences, roughly 49% of them seen once, and the ten largest clones take over 2%. This clonotype was counted a few times. Its antigen is unknown. Looked up from germline, CDR1 is LGHNA and CDR2 is YSLEER. The CDR3 extends over 19 amino acids. V gave up 1 base and J gave up 2 bases; unmatched junction bases: 12.

Sequencing was carried out using blood. The sequence came from a woman aged 35 to 49 in good health. The rearrangement uses TRBV4-3 and TRBJ2-1; TRBD2 matches 9 bases. The CDR3 sequence: CASSQGGAGGPEAYNEQFF. In DNA, the CDR3 is TGCGCCAGCAGCCAAGGGGGTGCGGGGGGGCCTGAGGCCTACAATGAGCAGTTCTTC.